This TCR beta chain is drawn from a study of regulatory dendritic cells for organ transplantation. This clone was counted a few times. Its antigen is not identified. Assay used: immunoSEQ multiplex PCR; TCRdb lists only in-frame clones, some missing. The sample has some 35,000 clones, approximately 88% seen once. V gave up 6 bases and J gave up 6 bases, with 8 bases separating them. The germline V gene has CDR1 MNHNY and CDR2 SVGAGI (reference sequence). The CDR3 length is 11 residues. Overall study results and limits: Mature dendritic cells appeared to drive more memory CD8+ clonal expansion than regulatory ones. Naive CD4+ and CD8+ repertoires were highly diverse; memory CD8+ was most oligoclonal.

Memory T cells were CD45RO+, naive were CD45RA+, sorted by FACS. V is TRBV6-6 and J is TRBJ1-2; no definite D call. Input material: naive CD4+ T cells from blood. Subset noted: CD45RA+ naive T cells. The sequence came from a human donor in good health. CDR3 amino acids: CASSPVDGYTF. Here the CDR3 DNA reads TGTGCCAGCAGCCCCGTTGATGGCTACACCTTC.